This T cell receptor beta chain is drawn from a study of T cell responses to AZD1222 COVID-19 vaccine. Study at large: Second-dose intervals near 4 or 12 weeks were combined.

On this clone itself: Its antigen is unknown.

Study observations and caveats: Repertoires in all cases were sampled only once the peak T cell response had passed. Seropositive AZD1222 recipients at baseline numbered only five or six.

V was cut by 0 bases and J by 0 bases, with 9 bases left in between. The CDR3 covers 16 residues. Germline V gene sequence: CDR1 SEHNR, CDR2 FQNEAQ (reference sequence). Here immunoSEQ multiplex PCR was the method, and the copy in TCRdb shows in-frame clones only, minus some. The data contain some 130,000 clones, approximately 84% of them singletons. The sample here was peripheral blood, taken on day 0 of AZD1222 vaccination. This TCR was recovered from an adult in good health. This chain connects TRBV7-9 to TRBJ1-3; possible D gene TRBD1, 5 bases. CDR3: CASSLATGDSGNTIYF. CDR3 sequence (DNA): TGTGCCAGCAGCTTAGCTACAGGTGACTCTGGAAACACCATATATTTT.